This T cell receptor (beta chain) emerged from a study of blood T cell repertoires in COVID-19. On the study more broadly: Collection of acute and convalescent COVID-19 samples took place in the United States, Italy and Spain.

This clone is a singleton in its sample. Germline-derived CDR1 and CDR2 are SGHVS and FQNEAQ. The CDR3 totals 15 residues. The J segment lost 2 bases and the V segment lost 5 bases, leaving 6 bases of the junction unmatched. TCRdb's table, derived via immunoSEQ multiplex PCR, lists solely in-frame clones and lacks some. The table has 300,000 to 350,000 clones, approximately 84% seen once. The source is a woman aged 25 to 45 who had recovered from COVID-19. The specimen sequenced was PBMCs or T cells enriched from blood (not recorded which). The J gene is TRBJ1-2, the V gene TRBV7-8; 9 bases align to TRBD1. The CDR3 loop reads CASSLGQGRNYGYTF. CDR3 in DNA: TGTGCCAGCAGCCTTGGACAGGGGCGAAACTATGGCTACACCTTC.